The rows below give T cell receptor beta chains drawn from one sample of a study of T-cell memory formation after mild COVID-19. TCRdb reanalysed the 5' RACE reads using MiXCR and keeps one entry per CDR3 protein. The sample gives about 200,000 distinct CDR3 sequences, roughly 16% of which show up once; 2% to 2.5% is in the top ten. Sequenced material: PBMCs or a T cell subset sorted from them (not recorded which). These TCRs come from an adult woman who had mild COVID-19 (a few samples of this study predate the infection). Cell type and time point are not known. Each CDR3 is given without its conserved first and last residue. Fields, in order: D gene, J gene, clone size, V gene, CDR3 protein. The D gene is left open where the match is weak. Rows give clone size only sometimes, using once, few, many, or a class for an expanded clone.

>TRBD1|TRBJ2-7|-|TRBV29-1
SVTRQGSYEQY
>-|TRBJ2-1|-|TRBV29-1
SVEDWQGGQF
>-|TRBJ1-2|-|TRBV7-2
ASSLARTAYGYT
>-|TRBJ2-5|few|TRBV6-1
ASSIGNQETQY
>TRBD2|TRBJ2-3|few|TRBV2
ASSSRLAGVWDTQY
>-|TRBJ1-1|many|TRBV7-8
ASSLESGVFTEAF
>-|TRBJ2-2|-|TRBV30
AWMASNTGELF
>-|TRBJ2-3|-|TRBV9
ASSVRAPDTQY
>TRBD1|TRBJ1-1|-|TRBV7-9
ASSFQGTGGTEAF
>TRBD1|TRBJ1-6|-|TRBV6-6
ASSYGGQGAPSPLH
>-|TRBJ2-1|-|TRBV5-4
ASSSSQHNEQF
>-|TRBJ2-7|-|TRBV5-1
ASSLGTATSYEQY